Presented here are 20 T cell receptor beta chains from one specimen sequenced in a study of shared clonotypes between healthy human individuals. The data were produced by immunoSEQ multiplex PCR, yet TCRdb's version contains in-frame clones alone and is incomplete. The data contain around 2.5 million clones, more than 85% of them singletons. The sample was naive CD4+ T cells from PBMCs. Subset indicated: CD45RA+ positively selected. The source is a man younger than 30 in good health. Some clones in this sample may be carry-over from other donors' samples.

In regard to this clone: Other DNA sequences within the sample encode an identical CDR3. The gene calls are TRBV6-5 and TRBJ2-7; 10 nucleotides align to TRBD1. Looked up from germline, CDR1 is MNHEY and CDR2 is SVGAGI. The CDR3 has 16 residues. The ends lost 0 bases at V and 1 base at J; junction bases unmatched: 3. For the CDR3, the DNA is TGTGCCAGCAGTTACTCACCGGGACAGGGGTCCTACGAGCAGTACTTC. It specifies CASSYSPGQGSYEQYF.

The chain uses TRBV11-2 and TRBJ2-2; D remains ambiguous. The germline gives CDR1 SGHAT, CDR2 FQNNGV. Trimming took 1 base from V and 4 from J, leaving 13 bases between them. CDR3 size: 16 residues. CDR3 sequence (DNA): TGTGCCAGCAGCTTAGGATGGTCACCTTTCACCGGGGAGCTGTTTTTT. It encodes CASSLGWSPFTGELFF.

The chain carries TRBV14 and TRBJ2-7; D possibly corresponds to TRBD2 (5 bases). CDR1 and CDR2 (germline): SGHDN, FVKESK. There are 13 residues in the CDR3. Trimming took off 5 bases at V and 3 bases at J, with 11 bases between the two ends. DNA of the CDR3: TGTGCCAGCAGCTCTGGACTCCTCTACGAGCAGTACTTC. Amino acids: CASSSGLLYEQYF.

CDR3 bases: TGCGCCAGCAGCCAAGATCCAGGACAGGGGCTGACCCAGTACTTC. Translating it yields CASSQDPGQGLTQYF. The chain joins TRBV4-1 to TRBJ2-5; the match to TRBD1 covers 9 bases. Germline CDR1 and CDR2: MGHRA and YSYEKL. V lost 0 bases to trimming and J lost 7 bases; unmatched junction nucleotides: 6. This CDR3 spans 15 amino acids.

The gene calls are TRBV6-5 and TRBJ2-1; TRBD2 agrees at 10 bases. Germline CDR1 is MNHEY and CDR2 is SVGAGI. Trimming removed 2 bases from V and 9 bases from J; junction bases left unmatched: 10. The CDR3 runs to 16 residues. The CDR3, as DNA: TGTGCCAGCAGTTACGGGTGGTCTAGCGGGAGCGGTGAGCAGTTCTTC. Translated, it gives CASSYGWSSGSGEQFF.

The chain carries TRBV7-3 and TRBJ2-2; possibly TRBD1 or TRBD2 for D (5 bases each). The CDR3 is 15 amino acids. V shed 5 bases and J shed 1 base, with 11 bases lying between them. The V gene's germline CDR1 is SGHTA and CDR2 FQGTGA. In DNA, the CDR3 is TGTGCCAGCAGCCGCCGGGACGGGAACACCGGGGAGCTGTTTTTT. This codes for CASSRRDGNTGELFF.

Here the CDR3 reads CASGVLNTEAFF. The CDR3 DNA is TGTGCCAGCGGGGTTTTGAACACTGAAGCTTTCTTT. V is TRBV2 and J is TRBJ1-1, with D unresolved. V gave up 8 bases and J gave up 0 bases, with 7 bases separating them. Germline V gene data show CDR1 as SNHLY and CDR2 as FYNNEI. This CDR3 is built from 12 residues.

CDR3 in amino acids: CASSLDLGEQFF. Written as DNA, the CDR3 is TGTGCCAGCAGCTTAGACTTGGGGGAACAGTTCTTC. The rearrangement uses TRBV11-3 and TRBJ2-1; either TRBD1 or TRBD2 may supply D (5 bases each). Germline assignment: CDR1 SGHNT and CDR2 YENEEA. CDR3 length: 12 amino acids. Trimming shortened V by 0 bases and J by 13 bases, and 10 bases separated the two germline ends.

V and J are TRBV6-1 and TRBJ2-6; no firm D call. V lost 10 bases to trimming and J lost 2 bases, with 9 bases between them. In germline, CDR1 is MNHNS, CDR2 SASEGT. This CDR3 is 13 amino acids long. CDR3 nucleotides: TGTGCCACCCCCAAGACTGGGGCCAACGTCCTGACTTTC. Amino acids: CATPKTGANVLTF.

The J gene is TRBJ2-3, the V gene TRBV7-9; D possibly corresponds to TRBD2 (6 bases). Germline CDR1 is SEHNR and CDR2 is FQNEAQ (reference sequence). The CDR3 runs to 15 residues. The V and J ends lost 5 bases and 4 bases respectively, with 16 bases between them. CDR3 residues: CASSADPGLSDTQYF. The CDR3, as DNA: TGTGCCAGCAGCGCCGACCCGGGACTTTCAGATACGCAGTATTTT.

The gene calls are TRBV18 and TRBJ1-1; 11 nucleotides align to TRBD1. The J segment lost 6 bases and the V segment lost 3 bases, leaving 12 bases of the junction unmatched. Germline V gives CDR1 KGHSH, CDR2 LQKENI. This CDR3 spans 17 amino acids. In nucleotides, the CDR3 is TGTGCCAGCTCACCGCTCGGGACAGGGGGGAGCAGCGCTGAAGCTTTCTTT. Its translation is CASSPLGTGGSSAEAFF.

About this clone itself: Other nucleotide sequences from this sample produce the same CDR3. The genes are TRBV5-1 and TRBJ2-5; D possibly corresponds to TRBD1 (6 bases). Trimming left V 0 bases short and J 4 bases short, with 10 bases between. This CDR3 is 14 amino acids long. Germline assignment: CDR1 SGHRS and CDR2 YFSETQ. The CDR3 nucleotides read TGCGCCAGCAGCTTGGCCCTAGGGGGAGAGACCCAGTACTTC. Its protein is CASSLALGGETQYF.

The chain links TRBV9 to TRBJ2-1; TRBD2 might be the D (6 bases). V was clipped by 4 bases and J by 1 base, with 15 bases between them. The CDR3 contains 16 residues. Germline CDR1 reads SGDLS; CDR2 reads YYNGEE. The CDR3 reads CASSPWGEASYNEQFF. CDR3 in DNA: TGTGCCAGCAGCCCATGGGGGGAGGCATCCTACAATGAGCAGTTCTTC.

This sequence joins TRBV28 and TRBJ1-2, with no clear D. CDR3 length equals 12 residues. V lost 2 bases and J 8 bases, leaving 9 bases between the germline ends. Per germline, CDR1 MDHEN and CDR2 SYDVKM. The CDR3 DNA sequence: TGTGCCAGCAGTTTAAGGGTTTCAGGCTACACCTTC. This translates into CASSLRVSGYTF.

The chain has TRBV7-9 and TRBJ1-3; D is unclear. This CDR3 spans 16 amino acids. Germline V gives CDR1 SEHNR, CDR2 FQNEAQ (reference sequence). Trimming left V 4 bases short and J 6 bases short, with 19 bases between. The CDR3: CASSSNLYLPINTIYF. The CDR3 DNA is TGTGCCAGCAGCTCTAACTTATACCTGCCCATAAACACCATATATTTT.

The chain is built from TRBV11-3 and TRBJ2-1, with D unclear. Trimming removed 2 bases from V and 6 bases from J, with 11 bases in between. Germline V gene sequence: CDR1 SGHNT, CDR2 YENEEA. This CDR3 comprises 14 residues. DNA for the CDR3: TGTGCCAGCAGCTTATTGGCTAGTGGCAATGAGCAGTTCTTC. Translated, it gives CASSLLASGNEQFF. The whole variable domain, remainder taken from reference TRBV11-3 and TRBJ2-1, is EAGVVQSPRYKIIEKKQPVAFWCNPISGHNTLYWYLQNLGQGPELLIRYENEEAVDDSQLPKDRFSAERLKGVDSTLKIQPAELGDSAVYLCASSLLASGNEQFFGPGTRLTVL.

V is TRBV5-4 and J is TRBJ1-2; the D gene is possibly TRBD1 (6 bases). This CDR3 comprises 13 residues. Germline CDR1 reads SGHNT; CDR2 reads YYREEE (reference sequence). Trimming removed 4 bases at V and 7 bases at J, with 14 bases between. CDR3 in DNA: TGTGCCAGCAGCCCGACAGGTTCGGGTGGCTACACCTTC. Its protein product is CASSPTGSGGYTF.

This chain links TRBV4-1 with TRBJ1-2; tentative D call: TRBD1 (6 bases). V lost 4 bases and J lost 6, with 15 bases in between. The CDR3 contains 14 residues. In germline, CDR1 is MGHRA, CDR2 YSYEKL. CDR3 nucleotide sequence: TGCGCCAGCAGCCGCGTAGGGGGAAATAATGGCTACACCTTC. Its translation is CASSRVGGNNGYTF.

This chain joins TRBV27 and TRBJ2-5; D is tentatively TRBD1 or TRBD2 (5 bases each). V lost 5 bases, J lost 2 bases, and 21 bases lay in between. Germline V gene lookup returns CDR1 MNHEY and CDR2 SMNVEV (reference sequence). The CDR3 is made up of 17 amino acids. CDR3 in amino acids: CASSPGTSRALQETQYF. In DNA form, the CDR3 reads TGTGCCAGCAGTCCAGGGACCTCTAGGGCCCTTCAAGAGACCCAGTACTTC.

The CDR3 reads CASSLDSGSNNEQFF. The CDR3 DNA reads as TGTGCCAGCAGCTTGGACAGCGGGAGTAACAATGAGCAGTTCTTC. The rearrangement links TRBV5-4 to TRBJ2-1; 8 positions agree with TRBD2. J gave up 5 bases and V 0 bases, and 4 bases lay outside the gene matches. Germline values: CDR1 SGHNT, CDR2 YYREEE (reference sequence). The CDR3 totals 15 residues.